Reported below is one TCR beta chain. This specimen belongs to a study of shared T cell receptors in the human thymus. TCRdb's copy holds only in-frame clones and misses some; the assay was immunoSEQ multiplex PCR. The data show hundreds of thousands of clones, with more than 75% seen just once and roughly 0.0089% held by the top ten. The germline V gene has CDR1 MNHEY and CDR2 SVGAGI. The V and J ends lost 0 bases and 0 bases respectively, with 6 bases between them. The CDR3 is 15 residues long. These data were likewise used in another study, on human thymus T cells.

The specimen was thymocytes. The receptor's source is a boy younger than two with a congenital heart defect. The rearrangement joins TRBV6-5 to TRBJ1-5; D unresolved. The CDR3: CASSYSTDSNQPQHF. CDR3 nucleotides: TGTGCCAGCAGTTACTCCACAGATAGCAATCAGCCCCAGCATTTT.